Listed below are T cell receptor beta chains from one sample, sequenced in a study of blood T cell repertoires in COVID-19. Profiled with immunoSEQ multiplex PCR; TCRdb holds only in-frame clones, not every one. The table has about 260,000 clones, roughly 90% seen once; the top ten hold roughly 1.8%. The sequenced material came from peripheral blood. The receptors were sampled from a man aged 30-40 years with active or convalescent COVID-19. Both conserved end residues are part of each CDR3. Fields, in order: V gene, D gene, J gene, clone size, CDR3 protein, CDR3 DNA. The D gene is left open where the match is weak. For some rows the clone size is stated as once, few or many, or as a class when expanded; others skip it.

TRBV4-3,TRBD1,TRBJ1-3,NA,CASSPGTGYNTIYF,TGCGCCAGCAGCCCTGGGACAGGGTACAACACCATATATTTT
TRBV12-3/TRBV12-4,NA,TRBJ2-2,NA,CASREVGELFF,TGTGCCAGCAGGGAGGTCGGGGAGCTGTTTTTT
TRBV10-3,TRBD1,TRBJ1-2,NA,CAISTGAAGYGYTF,TGTGCCATCAGTACAGGGGCGGCTGGCTATGGCTACACCTTC
TRBV29-1,TRBD2,TRBJ2-1,NA,CSVDSIAGGVYNEQFF,TGCAGCGTTGACTCAATAGCGGGGGGGGTCTACAATGAGCAGTTCTTC
TRBV30,TRBD2,TRBJ2-3,NA,CAWRSPQRLAGGKGDTQYF,TGTGCCTGGAGATCACCCCAAAGACTAGCGGGGGGGAAGGGAGATACGCAGTATTTT
TRBV27,TRBD1,TRBJ1-4,NA,CASSPDPGQTNEKLFF,TGTGCCAGCAGCCCAGACCCGGGACAGACAAATGAAAAACTGTTTTTT
TRBV30,NA,TRBJ1-6,few,CAWGIQAPLHF,TGTGCCTGGGGGATACAGGCACCCCTCCACTTT
TRBV15,TRBD2,TRBJ2-3,NA,CATSREAGGPSDTQYF,TGTGCCACCAGCAGAGAGGCGGGGGGGCCTTCGGATACGCAGTATTTT
TRBV6-6,NA,TRBJ2-3,NA,CASSRQPQGRADTQYF,TGTGCCAGCAGTCGCCAACCTCAGGGGCGGGCAGATACGCAGTATTTT
TRBV28,TRBD1,TRBJ2-7,NA,CASSRGSSSYEQYF,TGTGCCAGCAGCAGGGGGTCTAGCTCCTACGAGCAGTACTTC
TRBV4-2,TRBD2,TRBJ2-1,once,CASSQGLAGNNEQFF,TGTGCCAGCAGCCAGGGACTAGCGGGGAACAATGAGCAGTTCTTC
TRBV5-1,NA,TRBJ2-2,few,CASSLEATGELFF,TGCGCCAGCAGCTTGGAAGCCACCGGGGAGCTGTTTTTT
TRBV5-1,NA,TRBJ2-2,NA,CAILVGRELFF,TGCGCCATACTCGTGGGCCGGGAGCTGTTTTTT
TRBV24-1,NA,TRBJ1-3,NA,CATRHEQGGGNTIYF,TGTGCCACCAGACATGAACAGGGAGGGGGAAACACCATATATTTT
TRBV2,NA,TRBJ2-3,NA,CASTGDGADTQYF,TGTGCCAGCACGGGGGACGGCGCAGATACGCAGTATTTT
TRBV27,NA,TRBJ2-1,NA,CASSLSSQGGLVNEQFF,TGTGCCAGCAGTTTATCGTCCCAGGGTGGTCTTGTAAATGAGCAGTTCTTC
TRBV5-1,NA,TRBJ1-5,once,CASSSGQINQPQHF,TGCGCCAGCAGCTCAGGACAGATCAATCAGCCCCAGCATTTT
TRBV15,NA,TRBJ2-2,NA,CATSRDASGELFF,TGTGCCACCAGCAGAGACGCGAGTGGGGAGCTGTTTTTT
TRBV5-4,TRBD2,TRBJ2-3,NA,CASSGGVTDTQYF,TGTGCCAGCAGCGGGGGGGTTACAGATACGCAGTATTTT